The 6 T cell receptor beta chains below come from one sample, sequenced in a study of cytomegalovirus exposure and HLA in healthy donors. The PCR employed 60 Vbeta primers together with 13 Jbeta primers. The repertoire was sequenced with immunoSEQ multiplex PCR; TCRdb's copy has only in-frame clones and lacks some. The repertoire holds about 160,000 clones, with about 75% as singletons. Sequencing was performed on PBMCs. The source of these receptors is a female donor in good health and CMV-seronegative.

The CDR3 nucleotides read TGTGCCAGTAGTATAGTAGGAGCGGGGGCCTACGAGCAGTACTTC. Its protein is CASSIVGAGAYEQYF. The chain recombines TRBV19 with TRBJ2-7; 8 bases line up with TRBD2. The CDR3 length is 15 residues. The germline CDR1 and CDR2 sequences are LNHDA and SQIVND (reference sequence). V lost 1 base and J lost 2; bases outside the gene matches: 4.

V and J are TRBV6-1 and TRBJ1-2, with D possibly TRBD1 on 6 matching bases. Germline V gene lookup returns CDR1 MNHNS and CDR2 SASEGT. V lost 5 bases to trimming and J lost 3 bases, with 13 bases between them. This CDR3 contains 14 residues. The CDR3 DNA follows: TGTGCCAGCAGTTTCACAGGGCTGGACTATGGCTACACCTTC. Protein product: CASSFTGLDYGYTF.

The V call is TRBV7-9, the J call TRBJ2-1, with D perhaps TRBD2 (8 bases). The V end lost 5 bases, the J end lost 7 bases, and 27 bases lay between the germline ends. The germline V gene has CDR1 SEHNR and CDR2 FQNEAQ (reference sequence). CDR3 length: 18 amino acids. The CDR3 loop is CASSPSGGREARGNEQFF. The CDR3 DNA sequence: TGTGCCAGCAGCCCTAGTGGGGGGCGGGAGGCCAGGGGGAATGAGCAGTTCTTC.

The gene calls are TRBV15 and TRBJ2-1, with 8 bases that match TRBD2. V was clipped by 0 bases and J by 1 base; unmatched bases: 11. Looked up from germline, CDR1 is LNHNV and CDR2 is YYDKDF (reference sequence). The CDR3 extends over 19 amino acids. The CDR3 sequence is CATSRDRGGASGSYNEQFF. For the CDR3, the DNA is TGTGCCACCAGCAGAGATCGGGGCGGGGCTAGCGGGTCCTACAATGAGCAGTTCTTC.

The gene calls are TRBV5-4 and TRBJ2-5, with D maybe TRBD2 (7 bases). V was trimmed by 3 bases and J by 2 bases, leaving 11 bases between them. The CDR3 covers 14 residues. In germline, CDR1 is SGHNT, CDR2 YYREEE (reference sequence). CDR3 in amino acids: CASSSGGPQETQYF. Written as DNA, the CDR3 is TGTGCCAGCAGCTCCGGGGGGCCTCAAGAGACCCAGTACTTC.

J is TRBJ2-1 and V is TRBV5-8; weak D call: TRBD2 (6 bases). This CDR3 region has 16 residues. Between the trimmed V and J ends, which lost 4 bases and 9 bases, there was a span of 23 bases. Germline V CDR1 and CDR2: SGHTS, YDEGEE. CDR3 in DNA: TGTGCCAGCAGCACGGACTTCGGGGGAGCTATTTTTGAGCAGTTCTTC. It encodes CASSTDFGGAIFEQFF.